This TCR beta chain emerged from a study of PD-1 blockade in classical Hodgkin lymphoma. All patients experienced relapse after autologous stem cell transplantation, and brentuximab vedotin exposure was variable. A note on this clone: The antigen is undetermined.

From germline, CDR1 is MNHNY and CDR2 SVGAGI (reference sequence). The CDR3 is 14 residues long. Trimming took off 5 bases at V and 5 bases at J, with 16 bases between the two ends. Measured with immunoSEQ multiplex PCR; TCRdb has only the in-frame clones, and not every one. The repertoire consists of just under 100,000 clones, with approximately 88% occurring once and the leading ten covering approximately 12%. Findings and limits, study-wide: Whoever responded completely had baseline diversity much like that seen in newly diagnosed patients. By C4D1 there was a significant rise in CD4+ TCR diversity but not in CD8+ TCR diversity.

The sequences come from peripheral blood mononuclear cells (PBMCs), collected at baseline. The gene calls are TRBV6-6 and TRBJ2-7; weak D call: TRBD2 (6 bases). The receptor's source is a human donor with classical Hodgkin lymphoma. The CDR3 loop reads CASSHGSQADEQYF. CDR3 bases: TGTGCCAGCAGTCACGGGAGTCAGGCGGACGAGCAGTACTTC.